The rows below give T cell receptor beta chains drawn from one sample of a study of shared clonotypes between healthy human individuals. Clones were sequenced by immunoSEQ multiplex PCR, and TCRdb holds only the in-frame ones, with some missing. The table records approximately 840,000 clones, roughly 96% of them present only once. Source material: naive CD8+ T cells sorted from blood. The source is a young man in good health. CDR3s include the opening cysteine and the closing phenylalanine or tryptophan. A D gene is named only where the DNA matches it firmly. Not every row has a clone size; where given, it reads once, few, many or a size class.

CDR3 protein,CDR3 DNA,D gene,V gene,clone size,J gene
CASSSPESPYEQYF,TGTGCCAGCAGCTCCCCCGAGTCCCCCTACGAGCAGTACTTC,NA,TRBV9,NA,TRBJ2-7
CASAYGAGNGNEQFF,TGTGCCAGCGCCTATGGGGCAGGGAACGGCAATGAGCAGTTCTTC,NA,TRBV9,once,TRBJ2-1
CASSEGRLRGEQYF,TGTGCCAGCAGTGAAGGGAGGTTGAGGGGCGAGCAGTACTTC,NA,TRBV2,NA,TRBJ2-7
CASSLGFGTDTQYF,TGTGCCAGCAGCTTAGGGTTCGGCACAGATACGCAGTATTTT,NA,TRBV11-2,NA,TRBJ2-3
CASSDGGDYEQYF,TGTGCCAGCAGTGATGGGGGGGACTACGAGCAGTACTTC,TRBD2,TRBV6-1,NA,TRBJ2-7
CASSPLVLGQGYEQYF,TGTGCCAGCTCACCTCTTGTTTTGGGACAGGGCTACGAGCAGTACTTC,TRBD1,TRBV18,NA,TRBJ2-7
CASSGPGQSSYEQYF,TGTGCCAGCAGTGGACCGGGACAGAGCTCCTACGAGCAGTACTTC,TRBD1,TRBV25-1,NA,TRBJ2-7
CASSLEVFEQYF,TGTGCCAGCAGCTTAGAAGTGTTCGAGCAGTACTTC,NA,TRBV11-2,NA,TRBJ2-7
CASSDRSPWADTEAFF,TGTGCCAGCAGTGATAGATCCCCGTGGGCCGACACTGAAGCTTTCTTT,NA,TRBV6-1,NA,TRBJ1-1
CASSLDHPSGTYQETQYF,TGTGCCAGCAGCTTAGATCATCCTAGCGGGACGTACCAAGAGACCCAGTACTTC,TRBD2,TRBV11-3,NA,TRBJ2-5
CASSSAGTSGVYYEQYF,TGTGCCAGCAGCTCAGCCGGGACTAGCGGAGTATACTACGAGCAGTACTTC,TRBD2,TRBV5-5,once,TRBJ2-7
CASRYRESYEQYF,TGTGCCAGCAGGTACAGGGAATCCTACGAGCAGTACTTC,NA,TRBV2,NA,TRBJ2-7
CASSPGTSGRGYNEQFF,TGTGCCAGCAGCCCGGGGACTAGCGGGAGAGGATACAATGAGCAGTTCTTC,TRBD2,TRBV7-9,NA,TRBJ2-1
CASSLSSGRAITGELFF,TGCGCCAGCAGCTTGTCTAGCGGGAGGGCTATTACCGGGGAGCTGTTTTTT,TRBD2,TRBV5-1,NA,TRBJ2-2
CASSIWQGKDTQYF,TGTGCCAGTAGTATATGGCAGGGGAAAGATACGCAGTATTTT,NA,TRBV19,NA,TRBJ2-3
CSVEDLGGRNEQFF,TGCAGCGTTGAAGATCTCGGAGGGCGCAATGAGCAGTTCTTC,NA,TRBV29-1,NA,TRBJ2-1
CASSDRTGASYEQYF,TGCGCCAGCAGCGATCGGACAGGGGCCTCCTACGAGCAGTACTTC,TRBD1,TRBV4-1,NA,TRBJ2-7
CASSLGASIGQRSYEQYF,TGTGCCAGCAGCTTGGGGGCTTCAATCGGACAGCGTTCCTACGAGCAGTACTTC,NA,TRBV5-6,NA,TRBJ2-7
CASSYSGVFYEQYF,TGTGCCAGCAGTTACTCGGGAGTATTCTACGAGCAGTACTTC,NA,TRBV6-5,NA,TRBJ2-7
CASSLLGSTDTQYF,TGTGCCAGCAGTTTATTGGGAAGCACAGATACGCAGTATTTT,NA,TRBV27,few,TRBJ2-3